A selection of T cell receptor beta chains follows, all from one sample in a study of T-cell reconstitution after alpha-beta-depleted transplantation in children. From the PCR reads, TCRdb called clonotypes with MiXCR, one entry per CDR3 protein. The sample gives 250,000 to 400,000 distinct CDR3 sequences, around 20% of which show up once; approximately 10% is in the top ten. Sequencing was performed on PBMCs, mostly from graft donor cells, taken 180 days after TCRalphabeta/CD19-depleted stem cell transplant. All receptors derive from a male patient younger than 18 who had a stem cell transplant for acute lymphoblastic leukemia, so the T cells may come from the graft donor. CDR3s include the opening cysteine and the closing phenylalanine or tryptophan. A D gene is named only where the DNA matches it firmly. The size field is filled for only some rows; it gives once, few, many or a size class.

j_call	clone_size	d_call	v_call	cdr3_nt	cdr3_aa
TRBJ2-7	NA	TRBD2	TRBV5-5	TGTGCCAGCAGCTTGTGGGGCGACTATAGCGGGAGAACGGACGAGCAGTACTTC	CASSLWGDYSGRTDEQYF
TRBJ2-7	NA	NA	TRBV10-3	TGTGCCATCAGTGAAGGGGCTAGTACCTACGAGCAGTACTTC	CAISEGASTYEQYF
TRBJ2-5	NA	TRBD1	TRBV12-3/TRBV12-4	TGTGCCAGCAGTTTCCCGCAGGGGGAAAAACACCAAGAGACCCAGTACTTC	CASSFPQGEKHQETQYF
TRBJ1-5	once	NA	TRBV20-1	TGCAGTGCTAGGGAGGGTCGCAATCAGCCCCAGCATTTT	CSAREGRNQPQHF
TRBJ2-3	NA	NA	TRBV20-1	TGCAGTGCTAGAGATAGGCGCAGGGTATGGGTCTCCACAGATACGCAGTATTTT	CSARDRRRVWVSTDTQYF
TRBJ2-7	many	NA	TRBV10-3	TGTGCCATCAGCCCCGGCCCTAGCCCGTACGAGCAGTACTTC	CAISPGPSPYEQYF
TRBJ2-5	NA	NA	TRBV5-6	TGTGCCAGCAGCCTCTTCCCAGGGTTCCGAGAGACCCAGTACTTC	CASSLFPGFRETQYF
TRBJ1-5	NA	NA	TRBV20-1	TGCAGTGCTCCTGACAGGTTTAGCAATCAGCCCCAGCATTTT	CSAPDRFSNQPQHF
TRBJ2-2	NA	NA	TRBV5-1	TGCGCCAGCAGCTTGTGGCAGGGAGCGAGCACCGGGGAGCTGTTTTTT	CASSLWQGASTGELFF
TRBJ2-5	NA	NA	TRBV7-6	TGTGCCAGCAGCCTCCCCTGGGGTAGCCAAGAGACCCAGTACTTC	CASSLPWGSQETQYF
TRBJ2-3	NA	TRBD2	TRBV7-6	TGTGCCAGCAGTTTCTCCTGGGGGACTAGCGGGTTGGGGGCATCAGATACGCAGTATTTT	CASSFSWGTSGLGASDTQYF
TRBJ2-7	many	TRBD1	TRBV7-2	TGTGCCAGCAGCCGGGGACAGGCACGTTCGTACGAGCAGTACTTC	CASSRGQARSYEQYF
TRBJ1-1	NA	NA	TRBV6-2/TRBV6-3	TGTGCCAGCAGTTACTGGAGGGCGGCTTTCTTT	CASSYWRAAFF
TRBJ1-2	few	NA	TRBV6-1	TGTGCCAGCAGTAGAGGGGGGAACTATGGCTACACCTTC	CASSRGGNYGYTF
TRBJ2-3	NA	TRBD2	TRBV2	TGTGCCAGCATCCTAAAATCCGGGACTAGCGGGAGGGCAGATACGCAGTATTTT	CASILKSGTSGRADTQYF
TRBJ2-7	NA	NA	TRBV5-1	TGCGCCAGCAGCTTGCTCCCGGGCTACGAGCAGTACTTC	CASSLLPGYEQYF
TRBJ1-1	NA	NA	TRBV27	TGTGCCAGCAGTTTAATATGGGGACTGAACACTGAAGCTTTCTTT	CASSLIWGLNTEAFF
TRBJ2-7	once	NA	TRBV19	TGTGCCAGTAGTTCCTCTATGAAAGCCCACGAGCAGTACTTC	CASSSSMKAHEQYF
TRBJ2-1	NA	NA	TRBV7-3	TGTGCCAGCAGCCTAGTACAAGGGTCCTACAATGAGCAGTTCTTC	CASSLVQGSYNEQFF
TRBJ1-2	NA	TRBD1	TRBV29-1	TGCAGCGTTGAGTTCGACAGGGCAGACTATGGCTACACCTTC	CSVEFDRADYGYTF
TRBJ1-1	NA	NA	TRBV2	TGTGCCAGCAGTGGTCCGGCGGCCCCCGAAGCTTTCTTT	CASSGPAAPEAFF
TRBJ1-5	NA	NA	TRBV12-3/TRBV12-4	TGTGCCAGCACAGGGTGGCCCAGTCAGCCCCAGCATTTT	CASTGWPSQPQHF
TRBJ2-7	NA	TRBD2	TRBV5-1	TGCGCCAGCAGCTTGGTCTTGGCGGGAGGAGCCGAGCAGTACTTC	CASSLVLAGGAEQYF
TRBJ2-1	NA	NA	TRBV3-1	TGTGCCAGCAGCCAAGATGGGCTAGCTAGGAATGAGCAGTCCTTC	CASSQDGLARNEQSF
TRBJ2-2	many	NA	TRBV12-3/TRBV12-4	TGTGCCAGCAGCCCCTTAGCGAGTAGGGTCACCGGGGAGCTGTTTTTT	CASSPLASRVTGELFF
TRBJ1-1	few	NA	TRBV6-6	TGTGCCAGCAGTGGACAGCTGGGCACTGAAGCTTTCTTT	CASSGQLGTEAFF
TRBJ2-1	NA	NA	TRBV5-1	TGCGCCAGCAGCTTCGCCCGGTTTGCTTTCGAGCAGTTCTTC	CASSFARFAFEQFF
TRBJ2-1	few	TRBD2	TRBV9	TGTGCCAGCAGCGGCGGCAGGCGGGAGTTAAACAATGAGCAGTTCTTC	CASSGGRRELNNEQFF
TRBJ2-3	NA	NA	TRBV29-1	TGCAGCGTTGAACCGATCGGGTCGTCCACAGATACGCAGTATTTT	CSVEPIGSSTDTQYF